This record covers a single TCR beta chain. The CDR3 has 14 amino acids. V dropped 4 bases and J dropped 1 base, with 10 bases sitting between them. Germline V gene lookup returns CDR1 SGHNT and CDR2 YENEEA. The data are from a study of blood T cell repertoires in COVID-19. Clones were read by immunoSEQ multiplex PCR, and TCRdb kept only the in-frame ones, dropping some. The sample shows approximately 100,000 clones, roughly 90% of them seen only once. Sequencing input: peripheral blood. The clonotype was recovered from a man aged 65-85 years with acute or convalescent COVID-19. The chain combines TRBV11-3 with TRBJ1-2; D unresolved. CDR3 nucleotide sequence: TGTGCCAGCAGCTCGACGGGGTTTAACTATGGCTACACCTTC. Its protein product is CASSSTGFNYGYTF.